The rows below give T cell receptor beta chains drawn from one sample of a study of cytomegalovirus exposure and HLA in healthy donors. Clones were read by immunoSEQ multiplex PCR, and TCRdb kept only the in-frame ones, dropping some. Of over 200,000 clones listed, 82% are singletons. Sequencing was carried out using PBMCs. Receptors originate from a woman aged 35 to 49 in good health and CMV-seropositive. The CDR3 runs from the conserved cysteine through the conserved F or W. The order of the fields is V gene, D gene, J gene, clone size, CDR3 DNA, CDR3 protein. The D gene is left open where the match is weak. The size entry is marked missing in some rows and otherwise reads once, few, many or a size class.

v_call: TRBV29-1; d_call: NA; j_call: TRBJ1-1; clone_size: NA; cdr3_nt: TGCAGCGTTGATGTTTTTGACATGAACACTGAAGCTTTCTTT; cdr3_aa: CSVDVFDMNTEAFF
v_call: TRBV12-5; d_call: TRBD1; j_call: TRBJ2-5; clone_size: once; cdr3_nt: TGTGCTAGTGGTTTCGGGACAGGTCGGCAGACCCAGTACTTC; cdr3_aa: CASGFGTGRQTQYF
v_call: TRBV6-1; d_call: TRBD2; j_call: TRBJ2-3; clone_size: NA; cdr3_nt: TGTGCCAGCACCCCGGGGGGTGTCAGCACAGATACGCAGTATTTT; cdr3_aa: CASTPGGVSTDTQYF
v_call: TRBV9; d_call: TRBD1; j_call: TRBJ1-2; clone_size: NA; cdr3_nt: TGTGCCAGCAGCGTAAGGCAGGGGGATGGCTACACCTTC; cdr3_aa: CASSVRQGDGYTF
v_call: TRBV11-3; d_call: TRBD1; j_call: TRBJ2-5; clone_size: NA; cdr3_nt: TGTGCCAGCCGGCTCCCCGGCACAGGGGGCCGGGAGACCCAGTACTTC; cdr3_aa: CASRLPGTGGRETQYF
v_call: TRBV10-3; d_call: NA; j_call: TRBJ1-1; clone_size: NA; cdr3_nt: TGTGCCATCTCACCCCTAACAGTGAACACTGAAGCTTTCTTT; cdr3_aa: CAISPLTVNTEAFF
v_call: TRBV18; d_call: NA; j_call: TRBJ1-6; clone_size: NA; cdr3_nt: TGTGCCAGCTCACCGCGGAATTCACCCCTCCACTTT; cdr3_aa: CASSPRNSPLHF
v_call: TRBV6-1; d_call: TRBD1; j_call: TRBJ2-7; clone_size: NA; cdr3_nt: TGTGCCAGCAGGACTCCGGGACAGAGCTACGAGCAGTACTTC; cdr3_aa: CASRTPGQSYEQYF
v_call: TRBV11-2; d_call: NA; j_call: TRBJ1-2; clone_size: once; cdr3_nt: TGTGCCAGCAGCTTAGAGGGAGACGGCTACACCTTC; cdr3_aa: CASSLEGDGYTF
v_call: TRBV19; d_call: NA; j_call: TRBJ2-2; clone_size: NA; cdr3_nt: TGTGCCAGTAGTATAATCGGGCTGGAGGGCACCGGGGAGCTGTTTTTT; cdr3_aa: CASSIIGLEGTGELFF
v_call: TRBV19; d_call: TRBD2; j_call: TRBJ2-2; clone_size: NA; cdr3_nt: TGTGCCAGTAGTACCCAACTAGCGTCATCGACCACCGGGGAGCTGTTTTTT; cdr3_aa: CASSTQLASSTTGELFF
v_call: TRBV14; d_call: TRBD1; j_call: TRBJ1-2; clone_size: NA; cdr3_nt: TGTGCCAGCAGCCAAGAGAGGCACAGGGGGAAGTCGGGCTATGGCTACACCTTC; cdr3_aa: CASSQERHRGKSGYGYTF
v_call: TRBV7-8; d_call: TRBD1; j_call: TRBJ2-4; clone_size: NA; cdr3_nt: TGTGCCAGCAGCTACCGGACAGGGGGCGCCCAAAACATTCAGTACTTC; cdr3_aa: CASSYRTGGAQNIQYF
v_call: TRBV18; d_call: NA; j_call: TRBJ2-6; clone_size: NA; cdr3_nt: TGTGCCAGCTCACCACAAGGGGTGCCTGGGGCCAACGTCCTGACTTTC; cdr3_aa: CASSPQGVPGANVLTF
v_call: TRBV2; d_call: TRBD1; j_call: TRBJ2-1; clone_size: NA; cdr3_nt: TGTGCCAGCAGTGAATGGGGCCGGACAGGAGAGCAGTTCTTC; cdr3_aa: CASSEWGRTGEQFF
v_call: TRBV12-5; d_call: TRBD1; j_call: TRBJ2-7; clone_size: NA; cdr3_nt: TGTGCTAGTGGGGAACTGCTGCCGGGACAGGGGTCCCACGAGCAGTACTTC; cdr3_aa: CASGELLPGQGSHEQYF
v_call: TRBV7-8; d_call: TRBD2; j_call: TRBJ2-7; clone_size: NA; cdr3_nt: TGTGCCAGCAGAGTAGCGGGGGGGTCCTACGAGCAGTACTTC; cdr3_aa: CASRVAGGSYEQYF
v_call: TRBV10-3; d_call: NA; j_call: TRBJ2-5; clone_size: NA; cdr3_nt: TGTGCCATATATAGCTTTGAAGAGACCCAGTACTTC; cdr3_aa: CAIYSFEETQYF
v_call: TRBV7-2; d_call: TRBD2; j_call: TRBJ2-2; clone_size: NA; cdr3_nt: TGTGCCAGCAGCTTAGAGGGGACTAGCCTCAGATCCGGGGAGCTGTTTTTT; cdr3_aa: CASSLEGTSLRSGELFF
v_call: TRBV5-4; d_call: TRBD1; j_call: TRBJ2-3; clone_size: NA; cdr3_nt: TGTGCCAGCAGCTCCCGGGGGACAGGGGGAACAGATACGCAGTATTTT; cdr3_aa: CASSSRGTGGTDTQYF
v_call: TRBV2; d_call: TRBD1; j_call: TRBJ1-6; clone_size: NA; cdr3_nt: TGTGCCAGCAGTCGACAGGGGGCGAATTCACCCCTCCACTTT; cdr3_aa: CASSRQGANSPLHF
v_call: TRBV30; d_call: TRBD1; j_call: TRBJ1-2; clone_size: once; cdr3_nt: TGTGCCTGGAGGCCTCACAGGGGTTTGGGCGGCTACACCTTC; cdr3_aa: CAWRPHRGLGGYTF
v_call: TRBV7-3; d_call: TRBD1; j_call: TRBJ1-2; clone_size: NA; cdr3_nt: TGTGCCAGCAGCCAAAGTCCCGGGACAGGGGCCGGTGGCTACACCTTC; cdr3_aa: CASSQSPGTGAGGYTF
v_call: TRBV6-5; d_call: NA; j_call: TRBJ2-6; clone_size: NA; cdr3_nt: TGTGCCACCTCATACAGTTCTGGGGCCAACGTCCTGACTTTC; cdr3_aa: CATSYSSGANVLTF
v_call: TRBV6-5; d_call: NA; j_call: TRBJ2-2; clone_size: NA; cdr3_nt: TGTGCCAGCAAGGGTACAGGCACCGGGGAGCTGTTTTTT; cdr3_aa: CASKGTGTGELFF
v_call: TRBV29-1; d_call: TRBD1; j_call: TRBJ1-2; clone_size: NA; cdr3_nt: TGCAGCGTGGGGGGACAGGGGAGCCAGGGCTACACCTTC; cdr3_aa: CSVGGQGSQGYTF
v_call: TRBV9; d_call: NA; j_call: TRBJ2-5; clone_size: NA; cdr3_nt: TGTGCCAGCAGTGCAAGCGGGACACCCGGGCGGGAGACCCAGTACTTC; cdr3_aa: CASSASGTPGRETQYF
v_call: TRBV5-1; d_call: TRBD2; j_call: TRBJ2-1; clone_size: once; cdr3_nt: TGCGCCAGCAGCTTGGATCTAGCGGGGGCCTACTCCTACAATGAGCAGTTCTTC; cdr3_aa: CASSLDLAGAYSYNEQFF
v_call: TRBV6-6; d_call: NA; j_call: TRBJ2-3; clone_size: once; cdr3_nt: TGTGCCAGCAGTTACGAGTCGAGGAATACGCAGTATTTT; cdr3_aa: CASSYESRNTQYF
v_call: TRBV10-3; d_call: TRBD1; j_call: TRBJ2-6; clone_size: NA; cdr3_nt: TGTGCCATCAGAGAGATGACAGGGGTCTCTGGGGCCAACGTCCTGACTTTC; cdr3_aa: CAIREMTGVSGANVLTF
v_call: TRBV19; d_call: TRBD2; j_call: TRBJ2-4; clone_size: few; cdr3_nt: TGTGCCAGTAGTGTCCTTAGCGGGGGGACAGCCAAAAACATTCAGTACTTC; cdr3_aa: CASSVLSGGTAKNIQYF
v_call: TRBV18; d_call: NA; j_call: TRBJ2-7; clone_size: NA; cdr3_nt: TGTGCCAGCTCCAGGCCCGGCGTTTCCTACGAGCAGTACTTC; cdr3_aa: CASSRPGVSYEQYF
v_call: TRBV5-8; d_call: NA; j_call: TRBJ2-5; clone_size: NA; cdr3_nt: TGTGCCAGCAGCTTGGGAGCCCAGGGGAAGGAGACCCAGTACTTC; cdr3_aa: CASSLGAQGKETQYF
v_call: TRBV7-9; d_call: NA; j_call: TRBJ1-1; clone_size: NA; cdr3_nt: TGTTCCAGCAGACCCACGGGCACTGAAGCTTTCTTT; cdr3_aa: CSSRPTGTEAFF
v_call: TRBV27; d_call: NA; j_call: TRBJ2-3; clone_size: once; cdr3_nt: TGTGCCAGCAGTTTAGGGGGGTCCTATGGAGATACGCAGTATTTT; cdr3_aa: CASSLGGSYGDTQYF
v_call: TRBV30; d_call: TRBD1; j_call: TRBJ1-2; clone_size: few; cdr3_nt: TGTGCCTGGTCCCGGGGACAGGGAAATGGCTACACCTTC; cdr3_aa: CAWSRGQGNGYTF
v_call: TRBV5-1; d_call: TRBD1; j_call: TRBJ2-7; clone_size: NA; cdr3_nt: TGCGCCAGCAGCTTTGACAGGGGCTCGGACGAGCAGTACTTC; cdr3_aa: CASSFDRGSDEQYF
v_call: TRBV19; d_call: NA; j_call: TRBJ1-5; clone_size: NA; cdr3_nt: TGTGCCAGTAGTATTGACCGCAGGCGCAATCAGCCCCAGCATTTT; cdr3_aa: CASSIDRRRNQPQHF
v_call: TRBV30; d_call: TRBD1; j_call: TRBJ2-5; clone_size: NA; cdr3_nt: TGTGCCTGCTCTCGGGACAGAGGTTCCCGTTCGGGGACCCAGTACTTC; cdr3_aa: CACSRDRGSRSGTQYF
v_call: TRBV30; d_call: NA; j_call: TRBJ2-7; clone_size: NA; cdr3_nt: TGTGCCTGGAGTGTACTTAGAGGCGAGCAGTACTTC; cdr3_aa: CAWSVLRGEQYF
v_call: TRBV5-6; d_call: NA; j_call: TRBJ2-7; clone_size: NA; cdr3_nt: TGTGCCAGCAGCGATAGGATACGGGTCCTCAGCTACGAGCAGTACTTC; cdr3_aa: CASSDRIRVLSYEQYF
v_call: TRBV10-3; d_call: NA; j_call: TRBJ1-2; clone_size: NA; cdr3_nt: TGTGCCATCATCCCAGACTCCGGGGATGGCTACACCTTC; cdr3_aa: CAIIPDSGDGYTF